Given below is one T cell receptor beta chain in context. Original handling: Amplification of reference gene primers was used by the study to estimate nucleated cell counts. TCRdb keeps only in-frame clones here, not all; method: immunoSEQ multiplex PCR. Clonal size and the V and J genes are those of that table, whereas D and trimming came from the DNA. The sample has about 120,000 clones; 82% are singletons. This specimen comes from a study of blood T cell repertoires in COVID-19. The overall study: Researchers got acute and convalescent COVID-19 samples from the United States, Italy and Spain. T cells, B-cell-depleted T cells, or PBMCs supplied cDNA or gDNA.

The CDR3 has 14 residues. Germline V gene data show CDR1 as SEHNR and CDR2 as FQNEAQ (reference sequence). V lost 5 bases, J lost 4 bases, and 14 bases lay in between. The sample consisted of peripheral blood. The clonotype originates from a human donor in a cohort sampled during active COVID-19. The J gene is TRBJ1-2, the V gene TRBV7-9; possibly TRBD1 for D (5 bases). CDR3 nucleotides: TGTGCCAGCAGCCGACCCCAGGGCTCCTATGGCTACACCTTC. It specifies CASSRPQGSYGYTF.